Following are 11 T cell receptor beta chains from one sample sequenced in a study of CD8 T cells in ankylosing spondylitis. Whole-study results and caveats: Characteristic, it appeared, of ankylosing spondylitis blood was a TCR beta motif of about eight highly homologous variants.

MiXCR, applied by TCRdb to the 5' RACE reads, yields one record per CDR3 protein. The table includes 700,000 or so distinct CDR3 sequences, under 20% detected once. These receptors lack a known antigen. Sequencing used blood, either unsorted or a sorted T cell fraction (not recorded which). The receptors originated from a male donor with ankylosing spondylitis.

The chain employs TRBV28 and TRBJ2-7, with a weak D call TRBD1 (5 bases). From germline, CDR1 is MDHEN and CDR2 SYDVKM. The CDR3 runs 19 residues. Trimming removed 3 bases at V and 0 bases at J, with 24 bases between. Here the CDR3 reads CASSFGLGPQNYYSYEQYF. DNA of the CDR3: TGTGCCAGCAGTTTTGGTCTGGGGCCCCAAAATTATTACTCCTACGAGCAGTACTTC.

This rearrangement joins TRBV29-1 to TRBJ2-7, with 7 bases matching TRBD1. Germline V gives CDR1 SQVTM, CDR2 ANQGSEA. Germline trimming cut 7 bases from V and 0 bases from J; bases unmatched to any gene: 6. This CDR3 has 13 amino acids. CDR3: CSAEGAGSYEQYF. The CDR3 nucleotides read TGCAGCGCCGAGGGGGCGGGCTCCTACGAGCAGTACTTC.

This clonotype was seen only a few times. The rearrangement uses TRBV12-3 or TRBV12-4 and TRBJ1-1; a weak D match, TRBD1 (5 bases). The CDR3 has 13 residues. Between the trimmed V and J ends, which lost 0 bases and 6 bases, there was a span of 8 bases. The CDR3 bases are TGTGCCAGCAGTTTAGCGTTGGGGGCTGAAGCTTTCTTT. Translating it yields CASSLALGAEAFF.

With respect to this clonotype: Being one base from a much bigger clone, this may be a read error. The rearrangement links TRBV27 to TRBJ1-5, with D perhaps TRBD1 (5 bases). Germline CDR1 and CDR2: MNHEY and SMNVEV (reference sequence). With 5 bases removed from V and 4 bases from J, the gap between germline ends came to 21 bases. The length of the CDR3 is 17 residues. The CDR3 DNA reads as TGTGCCAGCAGTCGTAAGGGGCCCGTCAGCCATAATCAGCCCCAGCATTTT. Residues: CASSRKGPVSHNQPQHF.

The chain combines TRBV11-2 with TRBJ2-5, with D perhaps matching TRBD2 (6 bases). CDR3 length: 14 residues. Germline values: CDR1 SGHAT, CDR2 FQNNGV. Trimming took off 5 bases at V and 1 base at J, with 11 bases between the two ends. CDR3 nucleotide sequence: TGTGCCAGCAGCCCTGGGACTTTCCAAGAGACCCAGTACTTC. It specifies CASSPGTFQETQYF.

This clonotype was found many times. The V and J genes are TRBV11-2 and TRBJ2-3, with D unresolved. Germline V lookup: CDR1 SGHAT, CDR2 FQNNGV. With 4 bases removed from V and 4 bases from J, the gap between germline ends came to 9 bases. The CDR3 contains 13 residues. The CDR3 bases are TGTGCCAGCAGCTCCCCCCCCCCAGATACGCAGTATTTT. Protein product: CASSSPPPDTQYF.

This clonotype was seen a handful of times. The chain carries TRBV29-1 and TRBJ2-6; perhaps TRBD1 as D (6 bases). The CDR3 length is 16 residues. The germline V gene encodes CDR1 SQVTM and CDR2 ANQGSEA. V lost 4 bases, J lost 3 bases, and 16 bases lay in between. The DNA of the CDR3 is TGCAGCGTTGTGGCAGGGGAGCACTATGGGGCCAACGTCCTGACTTTC. This codes for CSVVAGEHYGANVLTF.

The gene calls are TRBV3-1 and TRBJ2-7; D is ambiguous. The CDR3 sequence is 13 residues long. Per germline, CDR1 LGHDT and CDR2 YNNKEL (reference sequence). V was trimmed by 0 bases and J by 2 bases, leaving 5 bases between them. This CDR3 is CASSQDRTYEQYF. The CDR3 bases are TGTGCCAGCAGCCAAGACAGGACCTACGAGCAGTACTTC.

The rearrangement uses TRBV10-3 and TRBJ1-2, with D unclear. The ends were cut back, 0 bases at V and 4 bases at J, with 0 bases in the middle. Per germline, CDR1 ENHRY and CDR2 SYGVKD. CDR3 size: 11 residues. In DNA, the CDR3 is TGTGCCATCAGTGAGTCCTATGGCTACACCTTC. Translating gives CAISESYGYTF.

The CDR3 DNA is TGCGCCAGCAGCCAAGGCTGGCAGGGCCCTTACGAGCAGTACTTC. Residues: CASSQGWQGPYEQYF. V is TRBV4-3 and J is TRBJ2-7; perhaps TRBD1 as D (5 bases). The CDR3 runs to 15 residues. V shed 1 base and J shed 4 bases, with 14 bases lying between them. In germline, CDR1 is LGHNA, CDR2 YSLEER.

The V gene is TRBV15, the J gene TRBJ2-7; 7 positions match TRBD1. Looked up from germline, CDR1 is LNHNV and CDR2 is YYDKDF (reference sequence). Trimming cost V 5 bases and J 0 bases; bases outside gene matches: 10. This CDR3 region has 16 residues. The CDR3 sequence is CATSPLPRGSSYEQYF. For the CDR3, the DNA is TGTGCCACCAGCCCCCTTCCCAGGGGGAGCTCCTACGAGCAGTACTTC.